The rows below give T cell receptor beta chains drawn from one sample of a study of blood T cell repertoires in COVID-19. Some clones are missing from TCRdb's copy, which holds only in-frame ones; the method was immunoSEQ multiplex PCR. This table has more than 200,000 clones, roughly 88% appearing once. The sample was peripheral blood. Every receptor here comes from a man aged 35 to 55 with acute or convalescent COVID-19. CDR3s include the opening cysteine and the closing phenylalanine or tryptophan. A D gene is named only where the DNA matches it firmly. Where a row states a size, it is once, few, many or the class of an expanded clone; other rows omit it.

D gene | J gene | clone size | V gene | CDR3 DNA | CDR3 protein
NA | TRBJ2-5 | NA | TRBV5-1 | TGCGCCAGCAGCTTGAGGGGGGGAGAGACCCAGTACTTC | CASSLRGGETQYF
TRBD2 | TRBJ2-7 | once | TRBV7-8 | TGTGCCAGCAGCGCTAGGACTAGCGTAGGAAGCTACGAGCAGTACTTC | CASSARTSVGSYEQYF
TRBD1 | TRBJ1-5 | NA | TRBV6-6 | TGTGCCAGCACCTCGGGACAGTTTTATCAGCCCCAGCATTTT | CASTSGQFYQPQHF
TRBD2 | TRBJ2-7 | NA | TRBV7-8 | TGTGCCAGCAGCCAGAGGACTAGCGGGAGAGTCGACGAGCAGTACTTC | CASSQRTSGRVDEQYF
NA | TRBJ2-1 | NA | TRBV18 | TGTGCCAGCTCACCAGGGACTTCCAATGAGCAGTTCTTC | CASSPGTSNEQFF
NA | TRBJ2-1 | NA | TRBV4-3 | TGCGCCAGCAGCCAAGATCGGGCAGGACAATACAATGAGCAGTTCTTC | CASSQDRAGQYNEQFF
NA | TRBJ1-1 | NA | TRBV2 | TGTGCCACCAAGGTCGGGGTCATGAACACTGAAGCTTTCTTT | CATKVGVMNTEAFF
NA | TRBJ1-5 | NA | TRBV5-5 | TGTGCCAGCAGCTTGGCAGGGGTGGGCAATCAGCCCCAGCATTTT | CASSLAGVGNQPQHF
NA | TRBJ1-1 | NA | TRBV5-5 | TGTGCCAGCAGCGAGTACGACACTGAAGCTTTCTTT | CASSEYDTEAFF
TRBD2 | TRBJ2-7 | NA | TRBV11-2 | TGTGCCAGCAGCCCGGGACTAGGGGGATCCTACGAGCAGTACTTC | CASSPGLGGSYEQYF
NA | TRBJ1-3 | NA | TRBV7-8 | TGTGCCAGCAGCTTACTCATCGTTAGCTCTGGAAACACCATATATTTT | CASSLLIVSSGNTIYF
TRBD1 | TRBJ1-2 | NA | TRBV19 | TGTGCCAGTATACCGGGGACAGGGCCTAACTATGGCTACACCTTC | CASIPGTGPNYGYTF
TRBD1 | TRBJ1-2 | NA | TRBV30 | TGTGCCTGGAACCTGGACAGGGGTCGGTATGGCTACACCTTC | CAWNLDRGRYGYTF
NA | TRBJ2-1 | NA | TRBV5-4 | TGTGCCAGCAGCCCCAGGTGGGGGGAACCCTACAATGAGCAGTTCTTC | CASSPRWGEPYNEQFF
TRBD1 | TRBJ1-2 | NA | TRBV13 | TGTGCCAGCAGCATGGACAGGGGTGCCTATGGCTACACCTTC | CASSMDRGAYGYTF
TRBD1 | TRBJ1-1 | NA | TRBV19 | TGTGCCAGTCCTCCGGCAAGGACAGGGCTTCATAACACTGAAGCTTTCTTT | CASPPARTGLHNTEAFF